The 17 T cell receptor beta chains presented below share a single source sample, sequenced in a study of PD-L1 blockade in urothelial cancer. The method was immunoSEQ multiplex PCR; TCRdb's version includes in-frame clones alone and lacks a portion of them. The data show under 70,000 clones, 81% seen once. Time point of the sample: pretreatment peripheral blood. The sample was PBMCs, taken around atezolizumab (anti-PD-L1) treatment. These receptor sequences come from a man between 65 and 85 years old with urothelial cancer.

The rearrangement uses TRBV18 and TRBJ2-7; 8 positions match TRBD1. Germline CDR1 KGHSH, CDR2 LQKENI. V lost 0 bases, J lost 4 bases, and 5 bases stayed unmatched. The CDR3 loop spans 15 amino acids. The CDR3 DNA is TGTGCCAGCTCACCACCAGGGACAGGTTCGTACGAGCAGTACTTC. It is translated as CASSPPGTGSYEQYF.

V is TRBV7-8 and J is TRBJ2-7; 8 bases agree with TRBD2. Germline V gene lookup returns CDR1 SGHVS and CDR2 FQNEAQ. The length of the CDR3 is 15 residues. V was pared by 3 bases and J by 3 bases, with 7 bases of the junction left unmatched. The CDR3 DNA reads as TGTGCCAGCAGCTTCGGGAGGGGTACGGTCTACGAGCAGTACTTC. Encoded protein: CASSFGRGTVYEQYF.

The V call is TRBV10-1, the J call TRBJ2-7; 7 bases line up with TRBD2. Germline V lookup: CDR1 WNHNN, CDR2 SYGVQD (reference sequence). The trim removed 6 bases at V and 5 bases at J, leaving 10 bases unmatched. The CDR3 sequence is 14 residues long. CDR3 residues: CASSPTGGEDEQYF. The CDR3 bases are TGCGCCAGCAGCCCGACGGGGGGTGAAGACGAGCAGTACTTC.

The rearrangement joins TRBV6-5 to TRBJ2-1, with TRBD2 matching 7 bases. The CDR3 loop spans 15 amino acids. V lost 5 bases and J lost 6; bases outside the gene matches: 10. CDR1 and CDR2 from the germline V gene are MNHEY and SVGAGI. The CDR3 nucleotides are TGTGCCAGCAGTCCCTGGGAGGGCCAGGGCAATGAGCAGTTCTTC. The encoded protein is CASSPWEGQGNEQFF.

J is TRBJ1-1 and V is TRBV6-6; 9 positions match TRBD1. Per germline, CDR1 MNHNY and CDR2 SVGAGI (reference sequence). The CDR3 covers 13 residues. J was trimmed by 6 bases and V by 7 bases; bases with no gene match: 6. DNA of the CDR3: TGTGCCAGCACCCGGACAGGGGACGCTGAAGCTTTCTTT. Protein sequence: CASTRTGDAEAFF.

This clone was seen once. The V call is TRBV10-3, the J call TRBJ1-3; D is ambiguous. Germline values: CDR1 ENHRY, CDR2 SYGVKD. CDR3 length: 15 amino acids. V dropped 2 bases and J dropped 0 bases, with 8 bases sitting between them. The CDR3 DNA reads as TGTGCCATCAGTGAGAGCCGAGACTCTGGAAACACCATATATTTT. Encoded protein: CAISESRDSGNTIYF.

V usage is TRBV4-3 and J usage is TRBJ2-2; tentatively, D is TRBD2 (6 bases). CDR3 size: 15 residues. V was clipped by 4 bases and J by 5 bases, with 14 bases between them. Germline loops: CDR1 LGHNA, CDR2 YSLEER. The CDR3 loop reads CASSRLTGDTGELFF. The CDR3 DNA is TGCGCCAGCAGCCGACTAACGGGAGATACCGGGGAGCTGTTTTTT.

DNA of the CDR3: TGCGCCAGCAATTCAGGGGCCGGGAACACTGAAGCTTTCTTT. Protein: CASNSGAGNTEAFF. The V and J genes are TRBV5-1 and TRBJ1-1, with a weak D call TRBD1 (6 bases). The V end lost 6 bases, the J end lost 1 base, and 13 bases lay between the germline ends. The CDR3 spans 14 residues. Germline CDR1 reads SGHRS; CDR2 reads YFSETQ.

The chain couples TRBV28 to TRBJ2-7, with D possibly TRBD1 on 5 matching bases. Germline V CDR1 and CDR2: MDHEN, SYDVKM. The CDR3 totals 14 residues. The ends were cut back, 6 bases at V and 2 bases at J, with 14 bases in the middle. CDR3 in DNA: TGTGCCAGCAGCATCGGACATGTTACCTACGAGCAGTACTTC. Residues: CASSIGHVTYEQYF.

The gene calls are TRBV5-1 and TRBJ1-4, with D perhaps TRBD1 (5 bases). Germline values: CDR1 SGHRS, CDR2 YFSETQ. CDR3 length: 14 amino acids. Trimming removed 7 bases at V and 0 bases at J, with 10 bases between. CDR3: CASRGTATNEKLFF. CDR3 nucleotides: TGCGCCAGCCGCGGGACGGCAACTAATGAAAAACTGTTTTTT.

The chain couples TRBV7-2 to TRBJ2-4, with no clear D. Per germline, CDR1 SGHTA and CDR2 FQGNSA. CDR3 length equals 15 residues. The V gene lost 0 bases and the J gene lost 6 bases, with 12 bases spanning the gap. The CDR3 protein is CASSLARERSNIQYF. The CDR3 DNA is TGTGCCAGCAGCTTAGCCAGAGAGAGGTCAAACATTCAGTACTTC.

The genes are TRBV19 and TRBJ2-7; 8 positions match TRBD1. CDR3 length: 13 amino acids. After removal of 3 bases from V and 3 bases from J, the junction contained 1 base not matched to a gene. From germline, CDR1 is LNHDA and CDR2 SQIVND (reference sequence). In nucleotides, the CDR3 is TGTGCCAGTAGTATGGGACAGGACTACGAGCAGTACTTC. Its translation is CASSMGQDYEQYF.

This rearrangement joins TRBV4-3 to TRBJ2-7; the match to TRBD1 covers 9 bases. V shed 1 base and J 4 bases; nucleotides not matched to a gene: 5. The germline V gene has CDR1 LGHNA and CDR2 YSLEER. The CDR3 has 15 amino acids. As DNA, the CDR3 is TGCGCCAGCAGCCAAGGGGTGACAGGGGGTTACGAGCAGTACTTC. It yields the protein CASSQGVTGGYEQYF.

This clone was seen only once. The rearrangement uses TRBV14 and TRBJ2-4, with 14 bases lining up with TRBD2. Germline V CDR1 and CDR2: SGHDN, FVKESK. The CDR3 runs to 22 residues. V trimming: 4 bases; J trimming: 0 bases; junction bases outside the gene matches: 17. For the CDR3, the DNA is TGTGCCAGCAGCCTCGGACAGAGCCGGACTAGCGGGAGGTTCCTAGCCAAAAACATTCAGTACTTC. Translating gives CASSLGQSRTSGRFLAKNIQYF.

Written as DNA, the CDR3 is TGTGCCAGCACCAAGAGGGGGGGGAGCTACGAGCAGTACTTC. Encoded protein: CASTKRGGSYEQYF. The gene calls are TRBV28 and TRBJ2-7, with D maybe TRBD2 (7 bases). Trimming stripped 7 bases from V and 3 bases from J, with 16 bases between. Germline V gene data show CDR1 as MDHEN and CDR2 as SYDVKM. The CDR3 runs 14 residues. The variable domain in full, with the rest retrieved from reference TRBV28 and TRBJ2-7, is DVKVTQSSRYLVKRTGEKVFLECVQDMDHENMFWYRQDPGLGLRLIYFSYDVKMKEKGDIPEGYSVSREKKERFSLILESASTNQTSMYLCASTKRGGSYEQYFGPGTRLTVT.

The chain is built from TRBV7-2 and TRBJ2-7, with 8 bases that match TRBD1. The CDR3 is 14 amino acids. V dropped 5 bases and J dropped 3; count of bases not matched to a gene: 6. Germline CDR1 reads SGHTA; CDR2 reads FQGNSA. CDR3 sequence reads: CASSPGQAFYEQYF. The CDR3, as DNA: TGTGCCAGCAGCCCGGGACAGGCGTTCTACGAGCAGTACTTC.

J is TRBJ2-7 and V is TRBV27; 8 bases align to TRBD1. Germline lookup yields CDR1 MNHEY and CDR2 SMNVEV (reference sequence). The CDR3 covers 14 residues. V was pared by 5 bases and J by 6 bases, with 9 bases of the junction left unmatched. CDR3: CASSPRGRRFEQYF. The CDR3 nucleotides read TGTGCCAGCAGTCCCAGGGGGCGAAGGTTCGAGCAGTACTTC.